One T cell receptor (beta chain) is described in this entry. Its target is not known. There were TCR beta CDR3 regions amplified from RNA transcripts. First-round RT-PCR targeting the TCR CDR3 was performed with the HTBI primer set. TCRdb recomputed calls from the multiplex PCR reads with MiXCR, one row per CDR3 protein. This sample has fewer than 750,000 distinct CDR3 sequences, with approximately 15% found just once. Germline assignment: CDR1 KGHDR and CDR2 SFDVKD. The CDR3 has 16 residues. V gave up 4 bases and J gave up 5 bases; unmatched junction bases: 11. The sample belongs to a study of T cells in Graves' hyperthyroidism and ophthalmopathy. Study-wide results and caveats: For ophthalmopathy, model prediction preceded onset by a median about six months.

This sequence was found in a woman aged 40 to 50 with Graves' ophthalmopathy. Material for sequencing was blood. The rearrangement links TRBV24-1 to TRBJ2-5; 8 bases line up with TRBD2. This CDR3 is CATSDPPGGGMETQYF. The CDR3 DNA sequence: TGTGCCACCAGTGACCCCCCGGGGGGGGGTATGGAGACCCAGTACTTC.